The T cell receptor beta chain described here comes from a study of regulatory T cells in long-lasting Graves disease. On the study more broadly: The study enrolled newly diagnosed Graves' patients on antithyroid drugs under 3 months.

Regarding time point: newly diagnosed GD, antithyroid drugs for less than 3 months. After RNA was extracted from PBMCs, the TCR library was made from it. This clonotype was detected ten times or more. From germline, CDR1 is LGHDT and CDR2 YNNKEL (reference sequence). The CDR3 runs 15 residues. Trimming shortened V by 4 bases and J by 5 bases, and 17 bases separated the two germline ends. Arm-PCR with iRepertoire HTBI primers amplified the CDR3 regions for these TCR beta libraries. Per the original data handling: Identified segments across samples numbered fewer than 80 TRBV and about 13 TRBJ. Using its own MiXCR run on the multiplex PCR reads, TCRdb lists one record per CDR3 protein. The V and J calls and clone size are TCRdb's, not the authors'. The sample lists 400,000 to 650,000 distinct CDR3 sequences, approximately 16% occurring once. The same data also went into a second study, on T cells in Graves' hyperthyroidism and ophthalmopathy. That paper notes: Separation of ophthalmopathy from stable hyperthyroidism was achieved by a 13 V-J model.

The V call is TRBV3-1, the J call TRBJ2-5, with D possibly called TRBD1 or TRBD2 (5 bases each). The sequence derives from a woman aged 35 to 59 with Graves disease. The sequences come from peripheral blood mononuclear cells (PBMCs), collected at new diagnosis, from a patient treated with antithyroid drugs. The CDR3 region has the DNA TGTGCCAGCAGCCCTTCGTGGGGGTACGTGGAGACCCAGTACTTC. It specifies CASSPSWGYVETQYF.